This T cell receptor beta chain comes out of a study of T-cell reconstitution after alpha-beta-depleted transplantation in children. Unique molecular identifiers were used to barcode this TCRbeta library. TCRdb processed the PCR reads anew with MiXCR; each CDR3 protein has one entry. The sample yields 200,000 to 250,000 distinct CDR3 sequences, about 23% seen once. Trimming cost V 1 base and J 4 bases, with 8 bases left between them. The CDR3 is made up of 14 amino acids. CDR1 SGHDN and CDR2 FVKESK come from the germline V gene. The chain joins TRBV14 to TRBJ2-1; D uncertain. The sequencing used PBMCs, collected before TCRalphabeta/CD19-depleted stem cell transplant. The source is a girl aged 2 to 9 with Fanconi anemia, due to receive a stem cell transplant. As DNA, the CDR3 is TGTGCCAGCAGCCAAGGCGGAGCTTACAATGAGCAGTTCTTC. Its translation: CASSQGGAYNEQFF.